This entry features one TCR beta chain sequence. Which antigen it targets is not known. No base quality information exists; no much larger clone differs at one position. CDR1 LGHDT and CDR2 YNNKEL are derived from the germline V gene (reference sequence). V gives up 4 bases and J gives up 10 bases, and the segment between their germline ends measures 11 bases. The CDR3 has 12 amino acids, counting the end cysteine and phenylalanine. The read is trimmed to its CDR3 DNA, 36 bases read in frame from base 1. These data come from a study of blood T cell repertoires in COVID-19 (dated by TCRdb to between 2020 and 2021). About the full investigation: Samples covering the acute and convalescent phases of COVID-19 were provided by collaborators in the United States, Italy and Spain. Samples were obtained from the ongoing ImmuneRACE study (first 160 participants) and from 1,254 subjects provided by 6 global collaborators. The prospective study material was composed of cDNA or gDNA derived from T cells, B-cell-depleted T cells, or PBMCs. A de-identified subject ID, COVID-19 status, age in years and sex were almost always included in the sample metadata. Subjects who had been exposed to COVID-19, were actively infected with it, or had recovered from it provided the deeply sampled blood TCRbeta repertoires that made up the dataset. The repertoires were made available in a free public database intended to serve as a resource for research on the immune response to SARS-CoV-2. Where available, HLA class I and class II types were taken from metadata supplied by the sample provider and were not determined by assay-based typing.

What the research found in general, with its limitations: The quantity of clinical and demographic metadata differed by source and by participant and was supplied without curation.

Enrolling through a virtual design, the prospective study's participants ranged in age from roughly 18 to 89 years and lived across some 22 United States geographic areas. In the prospective study, participants were assigned to cohorts based on the clinical history participants reported in a screening survey and a study questionnaire. Exposed participants were defined as having been in contact with someone with a PCR-confirmed or clinician-diagnosed COVID-19 case within 2 weeks of study entry. Mobile phlebotomists in the prospective study collected whole blood, serum and a nasopharyngeal or oropharyngeal swab from every participant. Prospective study participants could optionally give additional blood draws and questionnaires over a roughly 2-month period. Before DNA extraction, prospective study blood samples were shipped either frozen or at room temperature. TCRbeta CDR3 regions were amplified from genomic DNA by means of the immunoSEQ Assay, a bias-controlled multiplex PCR. On the authors' methods: The number of nucleated cells in each sample was estimated by amplification of reference gene primers within the assay. To quantify the absolute abundance of each unique TCRbeta CDR3 rearrangement, sequence reads were collapsed and filtered. For each sample, productive Simpson clonality was calculated by taking the square root of Simpson's diversity index across productive rearrangements. The table was pulled from immuneACCESS by TCRdb, which kept in-frame rearrangements only. Such tables lose some clones; where checked, under half of the loss comes from unresolved V genes, and the rest has no known cause. D and trimming were read from the DNA, whereas the V and J calls and clone size are those reported in that table. The sample table records over 350,000 clones; about nine tenths of these occur just once. The top ten clonotypes cover 0.8% to 0.9% of the sample.

This receptor chain uses TRBV3-1 (or the pseudogene TRBV3-2) and TRBJ2-1; the D gene cannot be resolved reliably. The sequencing input was PBMCs or T cells enriched from blood (not recorded which). The receptor's source is a woman in her thirties or forties who had been exposed to COVID-19. The CDR3 here reads CASSPCEREQFF. The nucleotides read TGTGCCAGCAGCCCCTGTGAGAGGGAGCAGTTCTTC.